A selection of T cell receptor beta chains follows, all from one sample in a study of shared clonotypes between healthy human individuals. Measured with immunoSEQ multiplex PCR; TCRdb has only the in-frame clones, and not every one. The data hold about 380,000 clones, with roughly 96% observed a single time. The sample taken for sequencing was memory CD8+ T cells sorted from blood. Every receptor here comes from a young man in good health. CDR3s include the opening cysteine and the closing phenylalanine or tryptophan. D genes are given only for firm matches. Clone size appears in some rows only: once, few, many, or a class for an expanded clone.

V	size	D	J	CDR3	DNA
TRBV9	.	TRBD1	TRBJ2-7	CASTPGQGSRWAYEQYF	TGTGCCAGCACCCCGGGACAGGGGTCACGGTGGGCCTACGAGCAGTACTTC
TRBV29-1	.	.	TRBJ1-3	CSVGSSGNTIYF	TGCAGCGTTGGAAGCTCTGGAAACACCATATATTTT
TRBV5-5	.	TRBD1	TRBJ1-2	CASSGSDRGDYGYTF	TGTGCCAGCAGCGGGTCGGACAGGGGGGACTATGGCTACACCTTC
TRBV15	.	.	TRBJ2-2	CATSRGSGELFF	TGTGCCACCAGCAGGGGCAGCGGGGAGCTGTTTTTT
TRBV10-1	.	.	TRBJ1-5	CASSESKGQPQHF	TGCGCCAGCAGTGAGTCGAAGGGTCAGCCCCAGCATTTT
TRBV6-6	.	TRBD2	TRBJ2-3	CASSYERGDTDTQYF	TGTGCCAGCAGTTACGAGCGGGGGGACACAGATACGCAGTATTTT
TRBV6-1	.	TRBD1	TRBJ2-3	CASRWTGPDTQYF	TGTGCCAGCAGATGGACAGGGCCAGATACGCAGTATTTT
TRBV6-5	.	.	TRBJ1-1	CASSYGARVEATEAFF	TGTGCCAGCAGTTATGGCGCAAGGGTGGAAGCGACTGAAGCTTTCTTT
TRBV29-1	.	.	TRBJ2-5	CSVLQNQETQYF	TGCAGCGTTTTGCAAAACCAAGAGACCCAGTACTTC
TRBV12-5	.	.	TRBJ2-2	CASGLSGSSFRGELFF	TGTGCTAGTGGTTTGAGTGGGTCCTCTTTTCGCGGGGAGCTGTTTTTT
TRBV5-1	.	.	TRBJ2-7	CASSLAGVSVPSEQYF	TGCGCCAGCAGCTTGGCCGGAGTCAGTGTTCCTAGCGAGCAGTACTTC
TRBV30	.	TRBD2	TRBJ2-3	CAWTVSGFSTDTQYF	TGTGCCTGGACGGTTAGCGGGTTTAGCACAGATACGCAGTATTTT
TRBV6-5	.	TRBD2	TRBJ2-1	CASSYGAGVINEQFF	TGTGCCAGCAGTTACGGTGCGGGAGTCATCAATGAGCAGTTCTTC
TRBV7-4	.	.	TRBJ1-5	CASSFPNQPQHF	TGTGCCAGCAGCTTTCCCAATCAGCCCCAGCATTTT
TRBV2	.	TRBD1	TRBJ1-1	CASESQDRGMNTEAFF	TGTGCCAGCGAGAGTCAGGACAGGGGAATGAACACTGAAGCTTTCTTT
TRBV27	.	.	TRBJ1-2	CATPIQGNYGYTF	TGTGCCACCCCAATACAGGGAAACTATGGCTACACCTTC
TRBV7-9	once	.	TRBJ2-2	CASSLVRTGELFF	TGTGCCAGCAGCTTAGTCAGGACCGGGGAGCTGTTTTTT
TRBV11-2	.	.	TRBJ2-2	CASSLGYGGELFF	TGTGCCAGCAGCTTAGGGTACGGTGGGGAGCTGTTTTTT
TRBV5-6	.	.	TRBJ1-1	CASSFRVAGEAFF	TGTGCCAGCAGCTTCAGGGTGGCAGGCGAAGCTTTCTTT
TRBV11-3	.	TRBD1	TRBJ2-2	CASSRQGQSNTGELFF	TGTGCCAGCAGCCGACAGGGACAATCGAACACCGGGGAGCTGTTTTTT
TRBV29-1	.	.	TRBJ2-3	CSVRAVLTDTQYF	TGCAGCGTTAGGGCGGTCCTCACAGATACGCAGTATTTT
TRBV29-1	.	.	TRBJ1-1	CSARVTGMNTEAFF	TGCAGCGCCCGGGTGACTGGGATGAACACTGAAGCTTTCTTT